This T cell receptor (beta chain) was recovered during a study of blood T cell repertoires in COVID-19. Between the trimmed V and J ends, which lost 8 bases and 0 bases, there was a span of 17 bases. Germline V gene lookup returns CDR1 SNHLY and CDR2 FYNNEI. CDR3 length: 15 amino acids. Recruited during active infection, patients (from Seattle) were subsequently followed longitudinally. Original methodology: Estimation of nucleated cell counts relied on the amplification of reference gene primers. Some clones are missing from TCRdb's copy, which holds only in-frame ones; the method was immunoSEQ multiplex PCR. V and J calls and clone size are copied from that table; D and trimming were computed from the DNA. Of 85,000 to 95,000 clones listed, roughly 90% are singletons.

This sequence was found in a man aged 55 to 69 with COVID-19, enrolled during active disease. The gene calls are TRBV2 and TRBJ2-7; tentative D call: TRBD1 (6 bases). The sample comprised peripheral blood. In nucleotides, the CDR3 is TGTGCCAGCGGGGGTGGGGGCCGTAGCTCCTACGAGCAGTACTTC. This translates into CASGGGGRSSYEQYF.